The 11 T cell receptor beta chains below all came from one sample that was sequenced in a study of cytomegalovirus exposure and HLA in healthy donors. PCR employed 60 Vbeta and 13 Jbeta primers. Repertoires were generated with immunoSEQ multiplex PCR, while TCRdb's copy carries only in-frame clones and drops some. The profile shows under 200,000 clones, over 65% of them singletons. The material sequenced was PBMCs. These TCRs come from a woman in her 40s in good health and CMV-seropositive.

This chain joins TRBV19 and TRBJ2-3; 11 bases match TRBD2. This CDR3 is 15 amino acids long. Trimming removed 4 bases from V and 2 bases from J; junction bases left unmatched: 2. Germline CDR1 LNHDA, CDR2 SQIVND (reference sequence). The DNA for the CDR3 is TGTGCCAGTAGTACGACTAGCGGGAACACAGATACGCAGTATTTT. Translating it yields CASSTTSGNTDTQYF.

This clone was recorded a few times. V is TRBV10-3 and J is TRBJ2-1, with 7 bases matching TRBD1. The CDR3 has 13 amino acids. Germline CDR1 ENHRY, CDR2 SYGVKD. With V trimmed by 6 bases and J by 6 bases, 5 bases remained unmatched. The CDR3 spells CAIRETGTNEQFF. In nucleotides, the CDR3 is TGTGCCATCAGGGAGACAGGGACCAATGAGCAGTTCTTC.

The V and J genes are TRBV5-1 and TRBJ1-1; TRBD1 aligns across 8 bases. V lost 4 bases, J lost 1 base, and 6 bases stayed unmatched. The CDR3 extends over 15 amino acids. Germline values: CDR1 SGHRS, CDR2 YFSETQ. The CDR3 nucleotides read TGCGCCAGCAGCCCGCTGACAGGGGAGAACACTGAAGCTTTCTTT. As protein: CASSPLTGENTEAFF.

V gene TRBV9 combines with J gene TRBJ2-3; TRBD2 matches 7 bases. Germline V gene lookup returns CDR1 SGDLS and CDR2 YYNGEE. V was pared by 2 bases and J by 6 bases, with 12 bases of the junction left unmatched. CDR3 size: 16 residues. This CDR3 reads CASSVLGAGVGDTQYF. CDR3 DNA: TGTGCCAGCAGCGTTCTCGGGGCGGGAGTGGGGGATACGCAGTATTTT.

V usage is TRBV4-3 and J usage is TRBJ2-1, with 13 positions matching TRBD2. Trimming removed 3 bases from V and 8 bases from J; junction bases left unmatched: 1. Germline CDR1 and CDR2: LGHNA and YSLEER. This CDR3 contains 14 residues. The CDR3: CASSQGLAGYEQFF. DNA for the CDR3: TGCGCCAGCAGCCAGGGACTAGCGGGATATGAGCAGTTCTTC.

This clone appeared a few times. One junction end disagrees with the germline gene, perhaps due to a read error. The V and J genes are TRBV5-1 and TRBJ1-6; D is perhaps TRBD1 (5 bases). The CDR3 has 14 residues. Germline values: CDR1 SGHRS, CDR2 YFSETQ. The DNA for the CDR3 is TGCGCCAGCAGCTTAGGGGCCCTAAATTCACCCCTCAACTTT. This translates into CASSLGALNSPLNF.

The chain has TRBV5-1 and TRBJ2-1, with D perhaps assigned TRBD1 or TRBD2 (5 bases each). Germline V gives CDR1 SGHRS, CDR2 YFSETQ. V lost 4 bases, J lost 5 bases, and 13 bases lay in between. This CDR3 is 14 amino acids long. The CDR3 is CASSLGTGNNEQFF. CDR3 DNA: TGCGCCAGCAGCCTGGGGACGGGGAACAATGAGCAGTTCTTC.

This chain uses TRBV4-3 with TRBJ2-1, with D possibly matching TRBD1 (6 bases). Germline lookup yields CDR1 LGHNA and CDR2 YSLEER. The CDR3 runs 16 residues. With 2 bases removed from V and 1 base from J, the gap between germline ends came to 12 bases. The CDR3 DNA is TGCGCCAGCAGCCAACTCTGGACAGCTTCCTACAATGAGCAGTTCTTC. Protein: CASSQLWTASYNEQFF.

This chain connects TRBV6-1 to TRBJ2-7, with 7 bases lining up with TRBD1. Germline V gives CDR1 MNHNS, CDR2 SASEGT. CDR3 size: 14 residues. The trim removed 6 bases at V and 5 bases at J, leaving 10 bases unmatched. The DNA of the CDR3 is TGTGCCAGCAGAGAACAGGGGTCGGTGAACGAGCAGTACTTC. It codes for CASREQGSVNEQYF.

The chain uses TRBV28 and TRBJ2-5; TRBD2 agrees at 7 bases. CDR1 MDHEN and CDR2 SYDVKM come from the germline V gene. The CDR3 runs to 14 residues. The V segment lost 2 bases and the J segment 4 bases; nucleotides outside the gene matches: 4. The chain's CDR3 is CASSLGGSIETQYF. The CDR3 bases are TGTGCCAGCAGTTTAGGCGGGAGCATAGAGACCCAGTACTTC.

In this sample, this clone turned up a few times. This chain links TRBV5-6 with TRBJ1-1; TRBD1 is a possible D gene (5 bases). Trimming took off 0 bases at V and 3 bases at J, with 9 bases between the two ends. This CDR3 contains 14 residues. CDR1 SGHDT and CDR2 YYEEEE come from the germline V gene. CDR3 nucleotide sequence: TGTGCCAGCAGCTTGGGGCAGGGATACACTGAAGCTTTCTTT. Translation gives CASSLGQGYTEAFF.